This T cell receptor beta chain was captured in a study of blood T cell repertoires in COVID-19. Across the study: Specimens from acute and convalescent COVID-19 originated in the United States, Italy and Spain.

Assay used: immunoSEQ multiplex PCR; TCRdb lists only in-frame clones, some missing. The sample shows approximately 330,000 clones, roughly 90% of them seen only once. The V and J ends lost 0 bases and 5 bases, in that order; junction bases with no gene match: 5. Germline-derived CDR1 and CDR2 are KGHSH and LQKENI. The CDR3 contains 16 residues. The clonotype comes from a woman in her forties or fifties with active or convalescent COVID-19. Sample: peripheral blood. The chain has TRBV18 and TRBJ2-4, with 9 bases fitting TRBD1. CDR3 residues: CASSPPNRGQENIQYF. CDR3 nucleotide sequence: TGTGCCAGCTCACCACCAAACAGGGGGCAAGAAAACATTCAGTACTTC.